This T cell receptor (beta chain) is drawn from a study of T cell changes during pregnancy in multiple sclerosis. This clone was seen a handful of times. Using immunoSEQ multiplex PCR, the repertoire was profiled, and TCRdb retains in-frame clones only, with some absent. The data show approximately 82,000 clones, 75% to 95% seen once. This clonotype originated in a female donor with multiple sclerosis, enrolled in a pregnancy study. The starting material was CD4+ T cells from peripheral blood mononuclear cells, obtained in the second trimester of pregnancy.

In DNA, the CDR3 is TGTGCCAGCAGCGCGGGACTAGCGGTCGCCAATGAGCAGTTCTTC. Its translation: CASSAGLAVANEQFF. V gene TRBV7-6 combines with J gene TRBJ2-1, with 11 bases identical to TRBD2. This CDR3 has 15 residues. V lost 5 bases to trimming and J lost 6 bases; unmatched junction nucleotides: 6. Germline values: CDR1 SGHVS, CDR2 FNYEAQ.